This entry describes one T cell receptor beta chain. The sample belongs to a study of blood T cell repertoires in COVID-19. Background on the study: Material from acute and convalescent COVID-19 was sourced from the United States, Italy and Spain. T cells, B-cell-depleted T cells, or PBMCs provided the cDNA or gDNA that served as material.

Germline CDR1 SGHAT, CDR2 FQDESV (reference sequence). Between the trimmed V and J ends, which lost 5 bases and 0 bases, there was a span of 8 bases. This CDR3 is 14 amino acids long. Original data processing: By means of reference gene primer amplification, nucleated cell counts were estimated. TCRdb's copy holds only in-frame clones and misses some; the assay was immunoSEQ multiplex PCR. V, J and clone size were drawn from that table, and D and trimming were deduced from the DNA. The profile covers about 85,000 clones, with approximately 83% appearing a single time and around 6.9% taken by the ten largest.

The chain employs TRBV11-1 and TRBJ1-3; D is unclear. The sample was peripheral blood. The sequence was obtained from a man aged 55 to 69 with acute or convalescent COVID-19. The CDR3 region has the DNA TGTGCCAGCAGCGAGGGCCTCTCTGGAAACACCATATATTTT. Residues: CASSEGLSGNTIYF.